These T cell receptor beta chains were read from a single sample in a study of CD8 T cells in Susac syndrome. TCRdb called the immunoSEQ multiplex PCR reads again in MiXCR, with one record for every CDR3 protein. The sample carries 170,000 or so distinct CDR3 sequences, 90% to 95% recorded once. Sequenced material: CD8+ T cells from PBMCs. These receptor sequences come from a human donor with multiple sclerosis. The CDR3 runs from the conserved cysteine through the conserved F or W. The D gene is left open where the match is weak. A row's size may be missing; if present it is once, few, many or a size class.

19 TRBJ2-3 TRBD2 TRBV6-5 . CASSLTGTSGYSGTDTQYF TGTGCCAGCAGTTTGACCGGGACTAGCGGATATAGTGGCACAGATACGCAGTATTTT
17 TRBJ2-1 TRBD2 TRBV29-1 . CSVEDLPLAASYNEQFF TGCAGCGTTGAAGATCTGCCTCTAGCGGCCTCCTACAATGAGCAGTTCTTC
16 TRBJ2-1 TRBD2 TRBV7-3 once CASSLGLAGLDHEQFF TGTGCCAGCAGCTTAGGACTAGCGGGATTAGACCATGAGCAGTTCTTC
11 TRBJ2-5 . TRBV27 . CASSLKGTQYF TGTGCCAGCAGTCTCAAAGGGACCCAGTACTTC
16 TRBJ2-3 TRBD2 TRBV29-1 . CSVVSSGRADLDTQYF TGCAGCGTTGTGTCTAGCGGGAGGGCCGATCTAGATACGCAGTATTTT
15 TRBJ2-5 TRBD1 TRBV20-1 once CSASEGTAVQETQYF TGCAGTGCTAGCGAAGGGACAGCCGTCCAAGAGACCCAGTACTTC
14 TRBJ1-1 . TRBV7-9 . CASSLVVGYTEAFF TGTGCCAGCAGCTTAGTGGTAGGGTACACTGAAGCTTTCTTT
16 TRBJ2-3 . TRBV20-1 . CSAPCEGLPWADTQYF TGCAGTGCACCGTGCGAGGGGCTACCTTGGGCAGATACGCAGTATTTT
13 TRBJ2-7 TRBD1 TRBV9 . CASSDPGTGEQYF TGTGCCAGCAGCGACCCCGGGACAGGCGAGCAGTACTTC
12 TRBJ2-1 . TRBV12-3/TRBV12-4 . CASSSESREQFF TGTGCCAGCAGCTCCGAATCTAGGGAGCAGTTCTTC
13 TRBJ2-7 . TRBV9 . CASSAESHYEQYF TGTGCCAGCAGCGCCGAATCGCACTACGAGCAGTACTTC
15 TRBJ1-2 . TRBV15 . CATSPNREYNYGYTF TGTGCCACCAGCCCTAACAGGGAATACAACTATGGCTACACCTTC
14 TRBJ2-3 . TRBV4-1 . CASSHRRGTDTQYF TGCGCCAGCAGCCATAGGAGGGGCACAGATACGCAGTATTTT
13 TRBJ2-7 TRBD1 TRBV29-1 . CSVKWTGAYEQYF TGCAGCGTAAAATGGACAGGGGCCTACGAGCAGTACTTC
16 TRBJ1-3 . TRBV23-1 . CASSQRLDTVLNTIYF TGCGCCAGCAGTCAACGCCTGGACACAGTGTTAAACACCATATATTTT
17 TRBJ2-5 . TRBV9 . CASSPTQGGEGQETQYF TGTGCCAGCAGCCCAACACAGGGAGGGGAGGGCCAAGAGACCCAGTACTTC
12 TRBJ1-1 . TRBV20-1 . CSARNWNTEAFF TGCAGTGCTCGTAACTGGAACACTGAAGCTTTCTTT
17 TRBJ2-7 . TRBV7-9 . CASSSRDKGAHSYEQYF TGTGCCAGCAGCAGTCGAGATAAGGGAGCACACTCCTACGAGCAGTACTTC
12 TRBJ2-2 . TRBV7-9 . CASREDTGELFF TGTGCCAGCAGGGAGGACACCGGGGAGCTGTTTTTT
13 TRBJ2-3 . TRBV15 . CATSRDGAGTQYF TGTGCCACCAGCAGAGATGGGGCTGGTACGCAGTATTTT
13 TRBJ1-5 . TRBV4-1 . CASSQERVGPQHF TGCGCCAGCAGCCAAGAAAGGGTAGGGCCCCAGCATTTT
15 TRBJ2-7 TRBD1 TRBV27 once CASSMGQGAVYEQYF TGTGCCAGCAGTATGGGACAGGGGGCTGTCTACGAGCAGTACTTC
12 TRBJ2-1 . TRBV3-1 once CASSQQATEQFF TGTGCCAGCAGCCAACAGGCTACTGAGCAGTTCTTC
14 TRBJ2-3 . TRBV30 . CAWSVSGSTDTQYF TGTGCCTGGAGTGTCAGCGGGAGCACAGATACGCAGTATTTT
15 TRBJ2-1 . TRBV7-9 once CASSLPGGFGDEQFF TGTGCCAGCAGCCTCCCCGGGGGCTTTGGGGATGAGCAGTTCTTC
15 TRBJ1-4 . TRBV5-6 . CASSLSSGAGEKLFF TGTGCCAGCAGCTTGTCGTCGGGGGCAGGTGAAAAACTGTTTTTT
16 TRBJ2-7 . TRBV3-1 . CASSQGDPDSPYEQYF TGTGCCAGCAGCCAAGGAGACCCAGATTCTCCTTACGAGCAGTACTTC
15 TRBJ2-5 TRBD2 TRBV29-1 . CSVESTREARETQYF TGCAGCGTTGAGAGTACACGGGAGGCCAGGGAGACCCAGTACTTC
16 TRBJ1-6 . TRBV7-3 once CASSLHRGSYNSPLHF TGTGCCAGCAGCTTGCATCGGGGATCCTATAATTCACCCCTCCACTTT
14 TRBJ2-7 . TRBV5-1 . CASSADYLSYEQYF TGCGCCAGCAGCGCAGACTACCTCTCCTACGAGCAGTACTTC
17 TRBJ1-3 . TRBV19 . CASSRTWTGNSGNTIYF TGTGCCAGTAGTCGCACTTGGACGGGAAACTCTGGAAACACCATATATTTT
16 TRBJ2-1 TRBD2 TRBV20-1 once CSARDLAGGWGNEQFF TGCAGTGCTAGAGACTTAGCGGGAGGATGGGGCAATGAGCAGTTCTTC
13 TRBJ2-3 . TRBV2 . CASSGSIPDTQYF TGTGCCAGCAGCGGGTCAATCCCAGATACGCAGTATTTT
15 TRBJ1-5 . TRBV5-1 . CASSEGHHINQPQHF TGCGCCAGCAGCGAGGGACACCATATTAATCAGCCCCAGCATTTT
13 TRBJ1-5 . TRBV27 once CASSLRVMRPQHF TGTGCCAGCAGTTTAAGGGTTATGAGGCCCCAGCATTTT
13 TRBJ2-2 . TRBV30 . CAWSVLGTGELFF TGTGCCTGGAGTGTACTGGGAACCGGGGAGCTGTTTTTT
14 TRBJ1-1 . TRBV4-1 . CASSQEGVVTEAFF TGCGCCAGCAGCCAAGAGGGGGTGGTCACTGAAGCTTTCTTT
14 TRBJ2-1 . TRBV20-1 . CSARDFAGSNEQFF TGCAGTGCTAGAGATTTTGCGGGGAGCAATGAGCAGTTCTTC
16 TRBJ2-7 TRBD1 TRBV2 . CASSQPTWDRLGGQYF TGTGCCAGCAGTCAACCGACCTGGGACAGGCTAGGGGGGCAGTACTTC
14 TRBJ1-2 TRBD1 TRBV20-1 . CSASEGQDFYGYTF TGCAGTGCTAGTGAGGGACAGGATTTCTATGGCTACACCTTC
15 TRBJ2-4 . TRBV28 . CASSFGAGLWNIQYF TGTGCCAGCAGTTTTGGAGCTGGGTTGTGGAACATTCAGTACTTC
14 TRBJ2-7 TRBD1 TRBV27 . CASSPGQGDYEQYF TGTGCCAGCAGTCCAGGACAGGGGGACTACGAGCAGTACTTC
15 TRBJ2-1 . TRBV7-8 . CASSLAVAKGDEQFF TGTGCCAGCAGCTTAGCGGTGGCCAAAGGCGATGAGCAGTTCTTC
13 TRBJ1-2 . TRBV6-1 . CASSEHRGYGYTF TGTGCCAGCAGTGAACATCGGGGGTATGGCTACACCTTC
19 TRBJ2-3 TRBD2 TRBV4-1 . CASSQYYITSGISTDTQYF TGCGCCAGCAGCCAATACTACATCACTAGCGGGATCAGCACAGATACGCAGTATTTT
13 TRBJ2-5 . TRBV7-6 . CASSSYTQETQYF TGTGCCAGCAGCTCGTATACACAAGAGACCCAGTACTTC
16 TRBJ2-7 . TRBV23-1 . CASSPSFTVPTYEQYF TGCGCCAGCAGTCCGTCGTTCACGGTACCGACCTACGAGCAGTACTTC
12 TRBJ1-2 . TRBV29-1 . CSVLGGVGGYTF TGCAGCGTCCTCGGGGGGGTGGGTGGCTACACCTTC
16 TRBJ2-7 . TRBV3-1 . CASSQEGEQLGWEQYF TGTGCCAGCAGCCAAGAAGGGGAGCAATTGGGGTGGGAGCAGTACTTC